This TCR beta chain was documented in a study of post-analysis software for immune sequencing data. General observations from the study: The five TRBV segments detected at higher frequency in patients than in controls included TRBV5-6, TRBV5-1 and TRBV20-1.

For this clonotype: Its cognate antigen is unknown.

Libraries were made from TCR beta cDNA, and they carried unique molecular identifiers. Using its own MiXCR run on the PCR reads, TCRdb lists one record per CDR3 protein. The sample has over 300,000 distinct CDR3 sequences, roughly 35% seen once. Germline values: CDR1 DFQATT, CDR2 SNEGSKA (reference sequence). CDR3 length equals 13 residues. The trim removed 8 bases at V and 5 bases at J, leaving 7 bases unmatched. The TCR was taken from a girl aged 5-17 years with multiple sclerosis. The sequenced sample was blood. The chain carries TRBV20-1 and TRBJ2-1; TRBD2 matches at 9 bases. This CDR3 is CSLSGRRDNEQFF. Here the CDR3 DNA reads TGCAGTCTTAGCGGGAGAAGGGACAATGAGCAGTTCTTC.